What follows are 27 T cell receptor beta chains derived from one specimen sequenced in a study of T cells in Graves' hyperthyroidism and ophthalmopathy. Authors of the study amplified TCR beta CDR3 regions from RNA transcripts. In the first-round RT-PCR of the TCR CDR3, the HTBI primer set was used. A single record per CDR3 protein comes from TCRdb applying MiXCR to the multiplex PCR reads. The sample holds a few hundred thousand distinct CDR3 sequences, around 25% seen once. Sample: blood. These receptors were collected from a man aged 45-65 years with Graves' hyperthyroidism.

This clonotype has ten or more counts. V gene TRBV11-1 combines with J gene TRBJ2-1; the D is unclear. CDR3 length equals 15 residues. Germline-derived CDR1 and CDR2 are SGHAT and FQDESV (reference sequence). V lost 1 base and J 0 bases, leaving 7 bases between the germline ends. CDR3 protein: CASSLVQSSYNEQFF. The CDR3 DNA is TGTGCCAGCAGCTTAGTCCAGAGCTCCTACAATGAGCAGTTCTTC.

This clonotype has just a few counts. The chain couples TRBV28 to TRBJ1-4; 7 nucleotides match TRBD1. Germline CDR1 reads MDHEN; CDR2 reads SYDVKM. V shed 11 bases and J 7 bases; nucleotides not matched to a gene: 7. CDR3 length: 12 amino acids. The DNA for the CDR3 is TGTGCCTACAGGGCAGGGGGTGAAAAACTGTTTTTT. This encodes CAYRAGGEKLFF.

In this sample, this clonotype turned up once. CDR3 in DNA: TGCGCCAGCAGCCCGATCTTAGCCACCGGGGAGCTGTTTTTT. It codes for CASSPILATGELFF. V is TRBV5-1 and J is TRBJ2-2; no definite D call. This CDR3 has 14 amino acids. CDR1 and CDR2 (germline): SGHRS, YFSETQ. V dropped 4 bases and J dropped 4 bases, with 11 bases sitting between them.

Ten or more counts support this clonotype. The chain carries TRBV2 and TRBJ2-7; D uncertain. CDR1 and CDR2 (germline): SNHLY, FYNNEI. The CDR3 totals 12 residues. V was cut by 7 bases and J by 6 bases, with 13 bases left in between. This CDR3 is CASNDRPGEQYF. For the CDR3, the DNA is TGTGCCAGCAATGATAGGCCCGGCGAGCAGTACTTC.

The J gene is TRBJ2-3, the V gene TRBV7-9; tentatively, D is TRBD1 (8 bases). Germline V CDR1 and CDR2: SEHNR, FQNEAQ (reference sequence). The CDR3 is 14 amino acids. The V end was cut by 5 bases, the J end by 10 bases, with 19 bases between. CDR3 coding DNA: TGTGCCAGCAGCCTCACAGGGGGGGGATCACCGCAGTATTTT. This sequence encodes CASSLTGGGSPQYF.

This clonotype was seen many times. The J gene is TRBJ1-2, the V gene TRBV28, with unresolved D. Trimming left V 2 bases short and J 5 bases short, with 6 bases between. This CDR3 comprises 12 residues. Germline lookup yields CDR1 MDHEN and CDR2 SYDVKM. This CDR3 reads CASSLNGYGYTF. The CDR3 coding sequence is TGTGCCAGCAGTTTAAATGGGTATGGCTACACCTTC.

This clonotype was picked up a small number of times. This chain links TRBV20-1 with TRBJ2-5; maybe TRBD2 (5 bases). Per germline, CDR1 DFQATT and CDR2 SNEGSKA (reference sequence). V lost 0 bases to trimming and J lost 4 bases, with 18 bases between them. The CDR3 runs 16 residues. CDR3 region: CSAREPTGIPGETQYF. CDR3 DNA: TGCAGTGCTAGAGAGCCTACCGGGATCCCGGGAGAGACCCAGTACTTC.

This clonotype has at least ten counts. The gene calls are TRBV7-2 and TRBJ2-1, with 8 bases that match TRBD2. Germline V gene lookup returns CDR1 SGHTA and CDR2 FQGNSA. The CDR3 contains 15 residues. The J segment lost 8 bases and the V segment lost 1 base, leaving 7 bases of the junction unmatched. The CDR3 spells CASSLDERESDEQFF. The CDR3 DNA reads TGTGCCAGCAGCTTAGATGAGCGGGAGTCGGATGAGCAGTTCTTC.

This clonotype was recorded many times. The chain employs TRBV7-2 and TRBJ2-3; D unresolved. Germline CDR1 reads SGHTA; CDR2 reads FQGNSA. Between the trimmed V and J ends, which lost 1 base and 8 bases, there was a span of 7 bases. The CDR3 runs to 12 residues. The CDR3 DNA is TGTGCCAGCAGCTTAGAGGCTGGTACGCAGTATTTT. Protein sequence: CASSLEAGTQYF. Filled out from reference TRBV7-2 and TRBJ2-3, the complete variable domain reads GAGVSQSPSNKVTEKGKDVELRCDPISGHTALYWYRQSLGQGLEFLIYFQGNSAPDKSGLPSDRFSAERTGGSVSTLTIQRTQQEDSAVYLCASSLEAGTQYFGPGTRLTVL.

This chain joins TRBV20-1 and TRBJ2-3; 9 bases fit TRBD2. CDR3 length: 15 residues. With 6 bases clipped from V and 6 bases from J, the junction kept 13 bases outside the gene matches. Germline assignment: CDR1 DFQATT and CDR2 SNEGSKA (reference sequence). The CDR3 spells CSAIVVAGEGDTQYF. For the CDR3, the DNA is TGCAGTGCAATAGTCGTAGCGGGAGAGGGGGATACGCAGTATTTT.

This clonotype was recorded a few times. The V call is TRBV12-5, the J call TRBJ2-1; unclear D gene. V gave up 3 bases and J gave up 5 bases, with 5 bases separating them. This CDR3 has 12 amino acids. CDR1 and CDR2 from the germline V gene are LGHNT and FRNRAP. Written as DNA, the CDR3 is TGTGCTAGTGGTTTCGTGAACAATGAGCAGTTCTTC. Amino acid sequence: CASGFVNNEQFF.

In its sample, this clonotype was seen once. The chain links TRBV20-1 to TRBJ2-7, with TRBD2 matching 10 bases. The germline gives CDR1 DFQATT, CDR2 SNEGSKA (reference sequence). The V segment lost 5 bases and the J segment 2 bases; nucleotides outside the gene matches: 6. The CDR3 covers 14 residues. CDR3 nucleotides: TGCAGTGCTTCTAGCGGGAGCTCCCCCTACGAGCAGTACTTC. Translation: CSASSGSSPYEQYF.

There are many counts of this clonotype. The V and J genes are TRBV11-2 and TRBJ2-7; 7 bases fit TRBD2. V trimming: 4 bases; J trimming: 1 base; junction bases outside the gene matches: 16. Germline V gene data show CDR1 as SGHAT and CDR2 as FQNNGV. The CDR3 contains 18 residues. The CDR3 sequence: CASSSRRLPSGNSYEQYF. CDR3 coding DNA: TGTGCCAGCAGCTCCCGACGGCTACCTAGCGGTAATTCCTACGAGCAGTACTTC.

To note about this clonotype: At one end the junction does not follow the germline gene, possibly because of a read error. This sequence joins TRBV5-1 and TRBJ2-7; weak D call: TRBD2 (5 bases). The CDR3 sequence is 15 residues long. The germline V gene has CDR1 SGHRS and CDR2 YFSETQ. CDR3 protein: CASSPGGPSYYEQYF. The CDR3 DNA follows: TGTGCCAGCAGCCCAGGCGGGCCTAGCTACTACGAGCAGTACTTC.

A note on this clonotype: One end of the junction varies from germline; a read error may be responsible. The chain joins TRBV11-1 to TRBJ2-7, with D tentatively TRBD1 or TRBD2 (5 bases each). There are 16 residues in the CDR3. Germline V gives CDR1 SGHAT, CDR2 FQDESV (reference sequence). CDR3 nucleotide sequence: TGCGCCAGCAGCCAAATTCGCGGGCAGGGCTATTACGAGCAGTACTTC. Its protein is CASSQIRGQGYYEQYF. The full variable domain, its missing parts supplied by reference TRBV11-1 and TRBJ2-7, is EAEVAQSPRYKITEKSQAVAFWCDPISGHATLYWYRQILGQGPELLVQFQDESVVDDSQLPKDRFSAERLKGVDSTLKIQPAELGDSAMYLCASSQIRGQGYYEQYFGPGTRLTVT.

This clonotype came up many times. V and J are TRBV7-9 and TRBJ2-1, with D tentatively TRBD1 (5 bases). CDR1 is SEHNR and CDR2 is FQNEAQ in the germline V gene (reference sequence). CDR3 length: 14 residues. V lost 5 bases to trimming and J lost 7 bases, with 15 bases between them. DNA of the CDR3: TGTGCCAGCAGCCTCCAGGACACAAGGAATGAGCAGTTCTTC. Translated: CASSLQDTRNEQFF. Full variable domain (missing parts from reference TRBV7-9 and TRBJ2-1): DTGVSQNPRHKITKRGQNVTFRCDPISEHNRLYWYRQTLGQGPEFLTYFQNEAQLEKSRLLSDRFSAERPKGSFSTLEIQRTEQGDSAMYLCASSLQDTRNEQFFGPGTRLTVL.

This clonotype was picked up a small number of times. This chain uses TRBV6-2 or TRBV6-3 with TRBJ2-7; D ambiguous. This CDR3 has 11 amino acids. Deletions cut 11 bases from V and 6 bases from J, with 14 bases between. The V gene's germline CDR1 is MNHEY and CDR2 SVGEGT. The CDR3 loop is CAHSRGGEQYF. The CDR3 DNA reads as TGTGCCCACTCCCGTGGTGGCGAGCAGTACTTC.

V gene TRBV28 combines with J gene TRBJ2-2; D unclear. The CDR3 totals 16 residues. Trimming took off 5 bases at V and 2 bases at J, with 15 bases between the two ends. Germline CDR1 reads MDHEN; CDR2 reads SYDVKM. CDR3 protein: CASSPTLGLNTGELFF. The CDR3 nucleotides are TGTGCCAGCAGTCCAACCCTAGGGTTAAACACCGGGGAGCTGTTTTTT.

This clonotype was seen ten or more times. The rearrangement links TRBV7-2 to TRBJ2-1; 7 bases align to TRBD2. Germline V gene sequence: CDR1 SGHTA, CDR2 FQGNSA. The length of the CDR3 is 16 residues. The junction had 13 bases not matched to a gene; V was cut back by 4 bases and J by 7 bases. CDR3 bases: TGTGCCAGCAGCTCTTACCGGGACTATCCGAATAATGAGCAGTTCTTC. Translated, it gives CASSSYRDYPNNEQFF. Complete variable domain (other parts from reference TRBV7-2 and TRBJ2-1): GAGVSQSPSNKVTEKGKDVELRCDPISGHTALYWYRQSLGQGLEFLIYFQGNSAPDKSGLPSDRFSAERTGGSVSTLTIQRTQQEDSAVYLCASSSYRDYPNNEQFFGPGTRLTVL.

The gene calls are TRBV6-1 and TRBJ2-1; 9 bases fit TRBD2. This CDR3 has 15 residues. Germline trimming cut 6 bases from V and 5 bases from J; bases unmatched to any gene: 8. Germline loops: CDR1 MNHNS, CDR2 SASEGT. The CDR3 DNA reads TGTGCCAGCAGAATACTAGCGGGTGCGAACAATGAGCAGTTCTTC. Protein product: CASRILAGANNEQFF.

This clonotype occurred a few times. This chain joins TRBV18 and TRBJ2-2; TRBD2 matches 13 bases. Germline V gene sequence: CDR1 KGHSH, CDR2 LQKENI. This CDR3 spans 16 amino acids. With V trimmed by 0 bases and J by 5 bases, 0 bases remained unmatched. CDR3 nucleotide sequence: TGTGCCAGCTCACCACCGACTAGCGGGGGGACCGGGGAGCTGTTTTTT. This encodes CASSPPTSGGTGELFF.

This chain links TRBV7-3 with TRBJ2-3; 8 bases map to TRBD2. V was clipped by 2 bases and J by 5 bases; unmatched bases: 6. Looked up from germline, CDR1 is SGHTA and CDR2 is FQGTGA. The CDR3 length is 15 residues. The CDR3 here is CASSLSGRALDTQYF. CDR3 bases: TGTGCCAGCAGCTTATCCGGGAGGGCCTTAGATACGCAGTATTTT.

This clonotype was seen at least ten times. CDR3 amino acids: CSVATNTEAFF. CDR3 nucleotide sequence: TGCAGCGTTGCTACGAACACTGAAGCTTTCTTT. This chain joins TRBV29-1 and TRBJ1-1; no firm D call. V lost 4 bases to trimming and J lost 1 base, with 4 bases between them. CDR1 is SQVTM and CDR2 is ANQGSEA in the germline V gene. CDR3 length: 11 amino acids.

This clonotype was seen ten or more times. This sequence joins TRBV7-8 and TRBJ2-1, with a tentative D call TRBD1 (5 bases). With 2 bases removed from V and 6 bases from J, the gap between germline ends came to 11 bases. The CDR3 spans 14 residues. CDR1 is SGHVS, CDR2 FQNEAQ, per germline. This CDR3 reads CASSLLGRGNEQFF. The CDR3 nucleotides are TGTGCCAGCAGCTTATTGGGTAGGGGCAATGAGCAGTTCTTC.

The chain carries TRBV6-1 and TRBJ2-7; the D is unclear. Germline CDR1 and CDR2: MNHNS and SASEGT. Trimming cost V 6 bases and J 6 bases, with 21 bases left between them. This CDR3 has 15 amino acids. The CDR3 protein is CASSPLSRGWGEQYF. The CDR3 bases are TGTGCCAGCAGCCCCCTGTCTCGAGGATGGGGCGAGCAGTACTTC.

V is TRBV29-1 and J is TRBJ2-2, with 14 bases matching TRBD2. The CDR3 runs 15 residues. The germline V gene has CDR1 SQVTM and CDR2 ANQGSEA. V lost 6 bases to trimming and J lost 7 bases; unmatched junction nucleotides: 7. CDR3 coding DNA: TGCAGCGTCGGTAGACTAGCGGGAGGGGTCGGGGAGCTGTTTTTT. Translation gives CSVGRLAGGVGELFF.

This clonotype was counted only a few times. This sequence joins TRBV20-1 and TRBJ2-7; the D gene could be TRBD1 or TRBD2 (5 bases each). This CDR3 spans 16 amino acids. Germline lookup yields CDR1 DFQATT and CDR2 SNEGSKA (reference sequence). The V and J ends lost 4 bases and 2 bases respectively, with 21 bases between them. In nucleotides, the CDR3 is TGCAGTGCTACAACGAAGGTCAGGACGGGACCCTACGAGCAGTACTTC. Protein sequence: CSATTKVRTGPYEQYF.